The present T cell receptor beta chain was sequenced within a study of T cell repertoires in cytomegalovirus infection. Study-level background: A matching HLA type, together with CMV infection, was signaled by public TCR beta signatures. Study observations and caveats: The study identified carriers of CMV plus the relevant HLA from cumulative public TCR beta family frequency. The response measured ex vivo was dominated by TCR beta clonotypes (HLA-C-restricted and CMV-specific).

One entry per CDR3 protein, called by TCRdb with MiXCR from the reads. Of approximately 750,000 distinct CDR3 sequences listed, 35% are singletons. As concerns this clonotype: Its specificity is unknown.

The CDR3 totals 14 residues. The junction had 4 bases not matched to a gene; V was cut back by 4 bases and J by 4 bases. The V gene's germline CDR1 is LNHDA and CDR2 SQIVND (reference sequence). The sequenced sample consisted of PBMCs. The TCR sequence derives from a human donor in good health (CMV status not recorded). Some clones in this sample may be carry-over from other donors' samples. The chain joins TRBV19 to TRBJ2-5, with 9 bases fitting TRBD1. The CDR3: CASSKGQGGETQYF. For the CDR3, the DNA is TGTGCCAGTAGTAAGGGACAGGGAGGAGAGACCCAGTACTTC.